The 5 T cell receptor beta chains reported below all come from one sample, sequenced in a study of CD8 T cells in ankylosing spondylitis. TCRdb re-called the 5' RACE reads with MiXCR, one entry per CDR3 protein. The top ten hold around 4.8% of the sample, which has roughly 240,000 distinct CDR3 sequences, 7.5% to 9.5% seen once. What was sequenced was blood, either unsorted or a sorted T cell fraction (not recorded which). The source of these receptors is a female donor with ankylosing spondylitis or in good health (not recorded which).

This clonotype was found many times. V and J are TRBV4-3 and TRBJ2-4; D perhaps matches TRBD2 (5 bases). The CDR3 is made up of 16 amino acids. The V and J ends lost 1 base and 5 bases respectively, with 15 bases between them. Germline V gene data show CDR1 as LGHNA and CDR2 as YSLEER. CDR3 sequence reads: CASSQAIHSVENIQYF. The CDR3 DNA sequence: TGCGCCAGCAGCCAAGCAATTCATAGCGTCGAAAACATTCAGTACTTC.

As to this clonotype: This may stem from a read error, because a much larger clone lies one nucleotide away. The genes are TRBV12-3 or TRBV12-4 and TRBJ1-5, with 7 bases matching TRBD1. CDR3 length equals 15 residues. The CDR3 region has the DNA TGTGCCAGCAGTTTCAGAACGACAGGGATTCAGCTCCAGCATTTT. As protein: CASSFRTTGIQLQHF.

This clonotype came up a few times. CDR3 DNA: TGCGCCAGCAGCCAAGAAATCTACGGGAGCTACGAGCAGTACTTC. Translation: CASSQEIYGSYEQYF. The gene calls are TRBV4-1 and TRBJ2-7; D might be TRBD2 (6 bases). CDR1 and CDR2 from the germline V gene are MGHRA and YSYEKL. CDR3 length: 15 amino acids. The V end lost 0 bases, the J end lost 3 bases, and 12 bases lay between the germline ends.

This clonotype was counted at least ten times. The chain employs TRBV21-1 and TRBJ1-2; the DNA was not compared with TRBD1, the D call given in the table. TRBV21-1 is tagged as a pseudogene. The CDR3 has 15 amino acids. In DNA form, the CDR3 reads TGTGCCAGCAGCAACTACGACAGGGACGGATATGGCTACACCTTC. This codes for CASSNYDRDGYGYTF.

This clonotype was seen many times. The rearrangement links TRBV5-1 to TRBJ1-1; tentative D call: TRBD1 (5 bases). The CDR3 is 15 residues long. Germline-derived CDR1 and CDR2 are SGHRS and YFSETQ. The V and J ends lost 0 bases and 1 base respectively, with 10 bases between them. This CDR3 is CASSLAGGGNTEAFF. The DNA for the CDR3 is TGCGCCAGCAGCTTGGCAGGTGGGGGGAACACTGAAGCTTTCTTT.